The entry below gives a single TCR beta chain sequence along with its context. Its target is unknown. The sample belongs to a study of OX40 agonist ivuxolimab in advanced cancers. Whole-study findings and limits: Specificity for antigen went undetermined in the expanded peripheral T cells.

The protocol was immunoSEQ multiplex PCR, while the TCRdb copy is restricted to in-frame clones and leaves out a portion. The sample includes under 100,000 clones, roughly four fifths seen only once; the top ten take 0.45% to 0.6%. This CDR3 contains 14 residues. Unmatched junction bases numbered 7, after V lost 6 bases and J lost 6 bases. Germline CDR1 is MDHEN and CDR2 is SYDVKM. This TCR was sampled from an adult with an advanced solid tumor such as melanoma, head and neck, liver or kidney cancer. Here the sequenced sample was CD4+ or CD8+ T cells sorted from blood, taken in a trial of the OX40 agonist ivuxolimab. The rearrangement links TRBV28 to TRBJ2-3; 9 nucleotides align to TRBD2. CDR3 sequence reads: CASRVAGAGDTQYF. The CDR3 nucleotides read TGTGCCAGCAGAGTAGCGGGGGCGGGGGATACGCAGTATTTT.